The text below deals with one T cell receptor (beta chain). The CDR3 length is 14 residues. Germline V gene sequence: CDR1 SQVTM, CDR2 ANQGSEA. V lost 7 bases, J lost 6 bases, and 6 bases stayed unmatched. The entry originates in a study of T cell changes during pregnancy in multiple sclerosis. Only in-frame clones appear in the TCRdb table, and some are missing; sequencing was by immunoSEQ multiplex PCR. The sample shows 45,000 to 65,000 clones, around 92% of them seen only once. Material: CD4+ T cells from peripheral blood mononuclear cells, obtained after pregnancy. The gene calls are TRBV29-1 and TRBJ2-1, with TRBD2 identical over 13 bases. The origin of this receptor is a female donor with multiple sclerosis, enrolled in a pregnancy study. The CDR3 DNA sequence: TGCAGCGGTGGACTAGCGGGAGTAGCCAATGAGCAGTTCTTC. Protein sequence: CSGGLAGVANEQFF.